This section outlines one T cell receptor (beta chain) sequence together with its context. Some clones are missing from TCRdb's copy, which holds only in-frame ones; the method was immunoSEQ multiplex PCR. The sample has tens of thousands of clones, roughly 87% seen once. The source of the sample is a study of blood T cell repertoires in COVID-19. As for the study in general: Spain, Italy and the United States supplied samples that represented acute and convalescent COVID-19.

Germline-derived CDR1 and CDR2 are LGHDT and YNNKEL (reference sequence). This CDR3 spans 12 amino acids. V lost 7 bases, J lost 1 base, and 8 bases lay in between. This clonotype was sampled from a woman in her forties or fifties with active or convalescent COVID-19. Sequenced material: peripheral blood. The rearrangement uses TRBV3-1 (or the pseudogene TRBV3-2) and TRBJ2-7; D gene uncertain. CDR3: CASIQLSYEQYF. In nucleotides, the CDR3 is TGTGCCAGCATACAACTATCCTACGAGCAGTACTTC.